The following is a T cell receptor (beta chain) sequence with its context. The conserved closing phenylalanine or tryptophan is absent in this CDR3, likely reflecting a read error. These data are taken from a study of tumor-infiltrating lymphocytes in primary liver carcinoma. Researchers generated TCR beta cDNA from 500 to 600 ng of total RNA, relying on a constant-region primer. Each TCR beta library was derived from three nested multiplex PCR rounds that employed slightly modified ARM-PCR. For 10 cycles apiece, the opening two PCR rounds ran with TRBV1-TRBV30 forward primers and a C-beta reverse primer. One entry per CDR3 protein, called by TCRdb with MiXCR from the multiplex PCR reads. The sample contains approximately 30,000 distinct CDR3 sequences, 71% of which appear only once. This CDR3 has 14 residues. Deletions cut 0 bases from V and 4 bases from J, with 10 bases between. The V gene's germline CDR1 is SGDLS and CDR2 YYNGEE.

RNA and DNA were co-extracted from about 19-30 mg of unsorted bulk tissue. The sequencing sample was made of liver tumor tissue from sampling region 3. Stated subset: tumor region T3, left-lateral pole. The chain carries TRBV9 and TRBJ1-1; D unclear. This clonotype originated in a woman aged 25 to 39 with primary liver carcinoma and hepatitis B virus infection. Here the CDR3 reads CASSVAQSGTEAFY. The CDR3 region has the DNA TGTGCCAGCAGCGTAGCCCAGTCGGGCACTGAAGCTTTCTAT.